Following are 23 T cell receptor beta chains from one sample sequenced in a study of T-cell reconstitution after alpha-beta-depleted transplantation in children. Unique molecular identifiers were incorporated during preparation of the TCRbeta library. TCRdb re-analysed the PCR reads in MiXCR, keeping a single row per CDR3 protein. The repertoire holds under 400,000 distinct CDR3 sequences, about a quarter seen once, with approximately 11% in the top ten. Source: PBMCs, mostly from graft donor cells, taken 180 days after TCRalphabeta/CD19-depleted stem cell transplant. The origin of the receptors is a male patient younger than 18 who had a stem cell transplant for acute lymphoblastic leukemia, so the T cells may come from the graft donor.

V gene TRBV5-5 combines with J gene TRBJ2-1; no reliable D call. This CDR3 contains 16 residues. Trimming pared 3 bases from V and 4 bases from J, leaving 17 bases between. Looked up from germline, CDR1 is SGHKS and CDR2 is YYEKEE (reference sequence). CDR3 nucleotides: TGTGCCAGCAGCTATATCCCAGCTCCTGGGTACAATGAGCAGTTCTTC. Translated: CASSYIPAPGYNEQFF. Looking up the rest from reference TRBV5-5 and TRBJ2-1 gives the full variable domain: DAGVTQSPTHLIKTRGQQVTLRCSPISGHKSVSWYQQVLGQGPQFIFQYYEKEERGRGNFPDRFSARQFPNYSSELNVNALLLGDSALYLCASSYIPAPGYNEQFFGPGTRLTVL.

This chain uses TRBV20-1 with TRBJ2-1; tentative D call: TRBD2 (6 bases). Deletions cut 0 bases from V and 6 bases from J, with 12 bases between. This CDR3 has 14 amino acids. CDR1 is DFQATT, CDR2 SNEGSKA, per germline (reference sequence). CDR3 loop: CSARDLPSVNEQFF. The CDR3, as DNA: TGCAGTGCTAGAGATCTCCCTAGCGTCAATGAGCAGTTCTTC.

The CDR3 reads CASSLFQAGSEAFF. CDR3 DNA sequence: TGTGCCAGCAGCTTGTTCCAGGCGGGATCTGAAGCTTTCTTT. The chain uses TRBV5-6 and TRBJ1-1, with D unresolved. This CDR3 is 14 amino acids long. CDR1 and CDR2 (germline): SGHDT, YYEEEE. Trimming pared 1 base from V and 6 bases from J, leaving 13 bases between.

This clonotype was seen a handful of times. V gene TRBV27 combines with J gene TRBJ2-3; D unresolved. There are 13 residues in the CDR3. Germline-derived CDR1 and CDR2 are MNHEY and SMNVEV (reference sequence). The V end lost 2 bases, the J end lost 4 bases, and 7 bases lay between the germline ends. For the CDR3, the DNA is TGTGCCAGCAGTTTAAACCGCGCAGATACGCAGTATTTT. It yields the protein CASSLNRADTQYF.

This chain joins TRBV3-1 and TRBJ2-1; unclear D gene. Germline CDR1 and CDR2: LGHDT and YNNKEL (reference sequence). This CDR3 contains 15 residues. The V end lost 4 bases, the J end lost 2 bases, and 12 bases lay between the germline ends. The CDR3 loop is CASSRPSGPYNEQFF. DNA of the CDR3: TGTGCCAGCAGCCGCCCTAGTGGTCCCTACAATGAGCAGTTCTTC.

This clonotype has a count of ten or more. This chain joins TRBV4-2 and TRBJ2-7; TRBD1 matches 7 bases. Germline V lookup: CDR1 LGHNA, CDR2 YNFKEQ. CDR3 length: 14 residues. The trim removed 4 bases at V and 1 base at J, leaving 4 bases unmatched. Written as DNA, the CDR3 is TGTGCCAGCAGCCTAGGGGACAGTTCCTACGAGCAGTACTTC. Encoded protein: CASSLGDSSYEQYF.

This clonotype was seen only a few times. The V and J genes are TRBV9 and TRBJ2-5; TRBD2 matches 7 bases. The V gene's germline CDR1 is SGDLS and CDR2 YYNGEE. V trimming: 3 bases; J trimming: 5 bases; junction bases outside the gene matches: 7. The CDR3 is 14 residues long. The CDR3: CASSGSGGRETQYF. In DNA form, the CDR3 reads TGTGCCAGCAGCGGATCGGGGGGACGGGAGACCCAGTACTTC.

J is TRBJ2-1 and V is TRBV7-6; a possible D gene is TRBD2 (7 bases). The length of the CDR3 is 16 residues. V was shortened by 2 bases and J by 6 bases, with 17 bases between the two germline ends. Germline CDR1 is SGHVS and CDR2 is FNYEAQ. CDR3 region: CASSLRGRAIPNEQFF. The CDR3 DNA sequence: TGTGCCAGCAGCTTAAGGGGGAGGGCCATCCCCAATGAGCAGTTCTTC. Drawing the rest from reference TRBV7-6 and TRBJ2-1, the complete variable domain is GAGVSQSPRYKVTKRGQDVALRCDPISGHVSLYWYRQALGQGPEFLTYFNYEAQQDKSGLPNDRFSAERPEGSISTLTIQRTEQRDSAMYRCASSLRGRAIPNEQFFGPGTRLTVL.

The rearrangement uses TRBV6-5 and TRBJ2-1; 8 positions match TRBD1. The CDR3 spans 16 residues. The V and J ends lost 4 bases and 2 bases, in that order; junction bases with no gene match: 7. Germline CDR1 and CDR2: MNHEY and SVGAGI. The CDR3 reads CASSFVSGGTYNEQFF. The CDR3 region has the DNA TGTGCCAGCAGTTTCGTTTCAGGGGGCACCTACAATGAGCAGTTCTTC.

CDR3 nucleotides: TGTGCCAGCAGCTTAGGTAGCGGGACCCATCAGCCCCAGCATTTT. It codes for CASSLGSGTHQPQHF. The V gene is TRBV7-2, the J gene TRBJ1-5; a possible D gene is TRBD1 (5 bases). This CDR3 region has 15 residues. Trimming pared 1 base from V and 5 bases from J, leaving 12 bases between. Germline loops: CDR1 SGHTA, CDR2 FQGNSA.

In this sample, this clonotype turned up a few times. The chain uses TRBV20-1 and TRBJ2-7, with D maybe TRBD2 (6 bases). Trimming took off 5 bases at V and 3 bases at J, with 20 bases between the two ends. CDR1 is DFQATT, CDR2 SNEGSKA, per germline (reference sequence). The CDR3 is made up of 15 amino acids. The CDR3 DNA reads as TGCAGTGCTGGGGGGATTTGGAGAGCCGTCTACGAGCAGTACTTC. It is translated as CSAGGIWRAVYEQYF.

This clonotype was detected ten times or more. The chain uses TRBV29-1 and TRBJ1-5; unclear D gene. The V and J ends lost 7 bases and 5 bases respectively, with 12 bases between them. This CDR3 is 12 amino acids long. Germline V gene data show CDR1 as SQVTM and CDR2 as ANQGSEA. The chain's CDR3 is CSALSTDQPQHF. In DNA form, the CDR3 reads TGCAGCGCCCTCTCTACCGATCAGCCCCAGCATTTT.

This clonotype was counted a few times. The rearrangement links TRBV5-1 to TRBJ2-2; 12 positions match TRBD2. Germline V gene data show CDR1 as SGHRS and CDR2 as YFSETQ. V was pared by 4 bases and J by 6 bases, with 7 bases of the junction left unmatched. CDR3 length: 16 residues. CDR3 sequence (DNA): TGCGCCAGCAGCCCACGACTAGCGGGAGTCCCCGGGGAGCTGTTTTTT. Translated, it gives CASSPRLAGVPGELFF. Full variable domain (outside the CDR3, taken from reference TRBV5-1 and TRBJ2-2): KAGVTQTPRYLIKTRGQQVTLSCSPISGHRSVSWYQQTPGQGLQFLFEYFSETQRNKGNFPGRFSGRQFSNSRSEMNVSTLELGDSALYLCASSPRLAGVPGELFFGEGSRLTVL.

The gene calls are TRBV27 and TRBJ2-2; D perhaps matches TRBD1 (5 bases). This CDR3 comprises 14 residues. The V gene lost 1 base and the J gene lost 6 bases, with 9 bases spanning the gap. The germline V gene encodes CDR1 MNHEY and CDR2 SMNVEV (reference sequence). The CDR3 loop reads CASSLFQGSGELFF. The CDR3 bases are TGTGCCAGCAGTTTATTTCAGGGCTCCGGGGAGCTGTTTTTT.

This clonotype was seen more than once but under ten times. This sequence joins TRBV6-1 and TRBJ2-7, with 11 bases fitting TRBD2. Trimming at V came to 6 bases and at J to 4 bases, leaving 8 bases not matched to a gene. This CDR3 has 15 amino acids. Germline CDR1 and CDR2: MNHNS and SASEGT. The CDR3 sequence: CASRRGTSGPYEQYF. DNA of the CDR3: TGTGCCAGCAGACGAGGGACTAGCGGCCCGTACGAGCAGTACTTC.

The chain links TRBV9 to TRBJ2-1; 12 bases are shared with TRBD2. The CDR3 loop spans 15 amino acids. Germline CDR1 is SGDLS and CDR2 is YYNGEE. Trimming removed 3 bases from V and 7 bases from J; junction bases left unmatched: 5. The CDR3 DNA is TGTGCCAGCAGCGATAGGACTAGCGGGACGAATGAGCAGTTCTTC. Translated: CASSDRTSGTNEQFF.

In its sample, this clonotype was seen a few times. The chain carries TRBV7-3 and TRBJ1-2, with D perhaps matching TRBD1 (5 bases). Germline V gene sequence: CDR1 SGHTA, CDR2 FQGTGA. The CDR3 extends over 11 amino acids. The V and J ends lost 3 bases and 14 bases respectively, with 13 bases between them. CDR3 nucleotides: TGTGCCAGCAGCTTGGGGGGACCTCTAACCTTC. This gives the protein CASSLGGPLTF. The variable domain in full, completed from reference TRBV7-3 and TRBJ1-2, reads GAGVSQTPSNKVTEKGKYVELRCDPISGHTALYWYRQSLGQGPEFLIYFQGTGAADDSGLPNDRFFAVRPEGSVSTLKIQRTERGDSAVYLCASSLGGPLTFGSGTRLTVV.

The chain links TRBV7-2 to TRBJ2-7; D ambiguous. Germline V gene data show CDR1 as SGHTA and CDR2 as FQGNSA. V gave up 2 bases and J gave up 5 bases, with 4 bases separating them. The CDR3 is 11 amino acids. CDR3 sequence: CASSLLHEQYF. CDR3 DNA: TGTGCCAGCAGCTTATTACACGAGCAGTACTTC.

This clonotype has ten or more counts. The rearrangement links TRBV20-1 to TRBJ1-5; D gene unclear. This CDR3 is built from 14 residues. Trimming left V 0 bases short and J 0 bases short, with 6 bases between. Germline V gene sequence: CDR1 DFQATT, CDR2 SNEGSKA (reference sequence). The CDR3, as DNA: TGCAGTGCTAGAGACAGAAATAGCAATCAGCCCCAGCATTTT. As protein: CSARDRNSNQPQHF.

The chain joins TRBV20-1 to TRBJ2-3, with 8 bases fitting TRBD1. CDR1 and CDR2 (germline): DFQATT, SNEGSKA (reference sequence). CDR3 length equals 13 residues. The CDR3 loop is CSEDRGDTDTQYF. CDR3 bases: TGCAGCGAAGACAGGGGCGACACAGATACGCAGTATTTT.

This clonotype has more than one count but fewer than ten. This chain joins TRBV18 and TRBJ2-7; D perhaps matches TRBD2 (5 bases). CDR1 KGHSH and CDR2 LQKENI come from the germline V gene. The CDR3 contains 15 residues. The V and J ends lost 1 base and 3 bases respectively, with 13 bases between them. CDR3 nucleotide sequence: TGTGCCAGCTCACCACTGGACTGGGCTTACTACGAGCAGTACTTC. Residues: CASSPLDWAYYEQYF.

In its sample, this clonotype was seen a few times. The J gene is TRBJ1-2, the V gene TRBV5-5, with D uncertain. The V and J ends lost 0 bases and 4 bases respectively, with 10 bases between them. Germline lookup yields CDR1 SGHKS and CDR2 YYEKEE (reference sequence). The CDR3 covers 14 residues. Here the CDR3 DNA reads TGTGCCAGCAGCTTGGGATCGGGGTCCTATGGCTACACCTTC. This gives the protein CASSLGSGSYGYTF.

This clonotype was found many times. The junction shows a germline mismatch at one end, possibly a read error. This chain joins TRBV12-3 or TRBV12-4 and TRBJ2-3; 9 bases align to TRBD2. The CDR3 spans 14 residues. CDR3 amino acids: CASSLAGYTDTQYF. CDR3 nucleotide sequence: TGTGCCAGCAGTCTAGCGGGGTACACAGATACGCAGTATTTT.